A single sample gave rise to the 26 T cell receptor beta chains below, sequenced in a study of early T cells in non-severe SARS-CoV-2 infection. TCRdb redid the calling of the 5' RACE reads with MiXCR, one entry per CDR3 protein. The sample contains more than 35,000 distinct CDR3 sequences, 4.6% of which appear only once. Sequenced input: whole blood. The receptors derive from an adult who was a healthcare worker with PCR-confirmed SARS-CoV-2 infection or an uninfected control (not recorded which).

This clonotype was observed many times. For the CDR3, the DNA is TGCAGCGTTGAAGACAGGGTCAACACTGAAGCTTTCTTT. Residues: CSVEDRVNTEAFF. This chain links TRBV29-1 with TRBJ1-1; D perhaps matches TRBD1 (5 bases). This CDR3 is 13 amino acids long. Trimming removed 0 bases from V and 2 bases from J, with 7 bases in between. The germline V gene encodes CDR1 SQVTM and CDR2 ANQGSEA.

This clonotype was counted at least ten times. The J gene is TRBJ2-3, the V gene TRBV11-2, with 9 bases that match TRBD2. Germline V gives CDR1 SGHAT, CDR2 FQNNGV. This CDR3 spans 14 amino acids. Losses at the gene ends were 5 bases for V and 3 bases for J; bases not matched to a gene: 3. CDR3 DNA sequence: TGTGCCAGCAGCCCGCTAGCGGGAACAGATACGCAGTATTTT. Encoded protein: CASSPLAGTDTQYF.

In this sample, this clonotype turned up many times. The CDR3 coding sequence is TGCAGCGTTGAAGGCAGGGGCAATTTCGCTGAAGCTTTCTTT. Residues: CSVEGRGNFAEAFF. The chain couples TRBV29-1 to TRBJ1-1, with D possibly matching TRBD1 (6 bases). CDR1 and CDR2 from the germline V gene are SQVTM and ANQGSEA. Between the trimmed V and J ends, which lost 1 base and 6 bases, there was a span of 15 bases. CDR3 length: 14 residues.

This clonotype was picked up a small number of times. This chain uses TRBV9 with TRBJ2-3, with D possibly being TRBD1 or TRBD2 (5 bases each). CDR3 length: 13 residues. Germline CDR1 SGDLS, CDR2 YYNGEE. Trimming pared 6 bases from V and 2 bases from J, leaving 10 bases between. The CDR3 nucleotides are TGTGCCAGCAACCGAGGGGCCACAGATACGCAGTATTTT. It yields the protein CASNRGATDTQYF.

This clonotype was recorded many times. The chain combines TRBV7-6 with TRBJ2-1; D is perhaps TRBD1 or TRBD2 (5 bases each). V was trimmed by 3 bases and J by 2 bases, leaving 17 bases between them. CDR3 length: 17 amino acids. Germline CDR1 reads SGHVS; CDR2 reads FNYEAQ. CDR3 region: CASSLFRGELPYNEQFF. Here the CDR3 DNA reads TGTGCCAGCAGCTTGTTCCGAGGGGAACTTCCCTACAATGAGCAGTTCTTC. The full variable domain, completed using reference TRBV7-6 and TRBJ2-1, is GAGVSQSPRYKVTKRGQDVALRCDPISGHVSLYWYRQALGQGPEFLTYFNYEAQQDKSGLPNDRFSAERPEGSISTLTIQRTEQRDSAMYRCASSLFRGELPYNEQFFGPGTRLTVL.

This clonotype was picked up many times. CDR3 protein: CSGEDRGYGYTF. CDR3 in DNA: TGCAGCGGAGAGGACAGAGGATATGGCTACACCTTC. The chain recombines TRBV29-1 with TRBJ1-2, with D possibly TRBD1 on 6 matching bases. The germline gives CDR1 SQVTM, CDR2 ANQGSEA. The V end lost 7 bases, the J end lost 5 bases, and 14 bases lay between the germline ends. The CDR3 is 12 amino acids. Full variable domain (outside the CDR3, taken from reference TRBV29-1 and TRBJ1-2): SAVISQKPSRDICQRGTSLTIQCQVDSQVTMMFWYRQQPGQSLTLIATANQGSEATYESGFVIDKFPISRPNLTFSTLTVSNMSPEDSSIYLCSGEDRGYGYTFGSGTRLTVV.

This clonotype was recorded many times. The chain couples TRBV12-5 to TRBJ2-2; TRBD1 matches 8 bases. CDR3 length: 15 residues. CDR1 and CDR2 (germline): LGHNT, FRNRAP. The trim removed 7 bases at V and 2 bases at J, leaving 6 bases unmatched. DNA for the CDR3: TGTGCTAGTGTGCTGGACAGGGCTAACACCGGGGAGCTGTTTTTT. This sequence encodes CASVLDRANTGELFF.

This clonotype was counted ten times or more. This chain connects TRBV20-1 to TRBJ2-5; possible D gene TRBD1, 5 bases. V dropped 0 bases and J dropped 5 bases, with 10 bases sitting between them. CDR3 size: 13 residues. CDR1 and CDR2 from the germline V gene are DFQATT and SNEGSKA (reference sequence). The CDR3, as DNA: TGCAGTGCTAGAGAACAGGCTGGGGAGACCCAGTACTTC. Encoded protein: CSAREQAGETQYF.

The V and J genes are TRBV5-1 and TRBJ1-1; D not resolved. Germline CDR1 is SGHRS and CDR2 is YFSETQ. The CDR3 spans 14 residues. Trimming took 2 bases from V and 5 from J, leaving 13 bases between them. In DNA form, the CDR3 reads TGCGCCAGCAGCTTCGGAAACCAAGGGACTGAAGCTTTCTTT. This sequence encodes CASSFGNQGTEAFF.

This clonotype has at least ten counts. This chain joins TRBV18 and TRBJ2-7; 9 nucleotides match TRBD1. The length of the CDR3 is 15 residues. Germline CDR1 and CDR2: KGHSH and LQKENI. Germline trimming cut 6 bases from V and 3 bases from J; bases unmatched to any gene: 9. The CDR3 DNA sequence: TGTGCCAGCTCGACTGACGGACAGGGGAGCTACGAGCAGTACTTC. This codes for CASSTDGQGSYEQYF.

This clonotype was recorded at least ten times. The genes are TRBV20-1 and TRBJ1-6, with D possibly matching TRBD1 (5 bases). The V gene's germline CDR1 is DFQATT and CDR2 SNEGSKA (reference sequence). The V gene lost 0 bases and the J gene lost 0 bases, with 9 bases spanning the gap. The CDR3 sequence is 16 residues long. CDR3 sequence reads: CSAREGQGSYNSPLHF. DNA for the CDR3: TGCAGTGCTAGAGAAGGGCAGGGCTCCTATAATTCACCCCTCCACTTT.

This clonotype was observed many times. The chain couples TRBV7-6 to TRBJ2-5, with 13 bases identical to TRBD2. V lost 1 base, J lost 5 bases, and 1 base stayed unmatched. The V gene's germline CDR1 is SGHVS and CDR2 FNYEAQ. This CDR3 has 15 residues. The CDR3 is CASSLGLAGGETQYF. CDR3 nucleotide sequence: TGTGCCAGCAGCTTAGGACTAGCGGGGGGTGAGACCCAGTACTTC.

Note on this clonotype: This may stem from a read error, because a much larger clone lies one nucleotide away. The chain has TRBV6-6 and TRBJ1-4; 7 bases match TRBD1. Per germline, CDR1 MNHNY and CDR2 SVGAGI (reference sequence). The CDR3 length is 13 residues. The CDR3 nucleotides read TGTGCCAGCAGGGGACAGCCTAATGGAAAACTGTTTTTT. It codes for CASRGQPNGKLFF.

The chain carries TRBV20-1 and TRBJ2-5; weak D call: TRBD2 (7 bases). Germline CDR1 DFQATT, CDR2 SNEGSKA (reference sequence). This CDR3 is 12 amino acids long. V lost 3 bases, J lost 5 bases, and 10 bases lay in between. The CDR3 DNA reads TGCAGTGCTAGTGGGGGGGCTGAGACCCAGTACTTC. Its protein is CSASGGAETQYF.

There are a few counts of this clonotype. V and J are TRBV18 and TRBJ2-5; D unclear. The V gene lost 8 bases and the J gene lost 5 bases, with 9 bases spanning the gap. Germline values: CDR1 KGHSH, CDR2 LQKENI. This CDR3 region has 11 residues. CDR3: CASRSAETQYF. CDR3 coding DNA: TGTGCCAGCCGTTCCGCCGAGACCCAGTACTTC.

This clonotype showed up many times. The chain combines TRBV20-1 with TRBJ2-5; no definite D call. CDR3 size: 13 residues. Trimming cost V 3 bases and J 4 bases, with 12 bases left between them. Per the germline V gene, CDR1 is DFQATT and CDR2 is SNEGSKA (reference sequence). The CDR3 sequence: CSASLGQRETQYF. CDR3 DNA: TGCAGTGCTAGTTTGGGCCAGCGAGAGACCCAGTACTTC.

This clonotype was recorded at least ten times. The chain carries TRBV2 and TRBJ2-2, with a possible D match to TRBD2 (6 bases). The CDR3 consists of 14 residues. Germline values: CDR1 SNHLY, CDR2 FYNNEI. Trimming shortened V by 6 bases and J by 4 bases, and 12 bases separated the two germline ends. The CDR3 here is CASRAGRTTGELFF. The CDR3 DNA follows: TGTGCCAGCAGGGCGGGACGGACCACCGGGGAGCTGTTTTTT.

This clonotype has a count of ten or more. The rearrangement joins TRBV10-3 to TRBJ1-5, with D possibly being TRBD1 (6 bases). Looked up from germline, CDR1 is ENHRY and CDR2 is SYGVKD. V lost 2 bases and J 0 bases, leaving 11 bases between the germline ends. This CDR3 is built from 16 residues. The CDR3 DNA reads TGTGCCATCAGTGAGGGACAGTTATATAGCAATCAGCCCCAGCATTTT. Amino acid sequence: CAISEGQLYSNQPQHF.

This clonotype was picked up many times. The chain is built from TRBV4-1 and TRBJ2-7; D possibly corresponds to TRBD2 (6 bases). This CDR3 is built from 14 residues. Germline V CDR1 and CDR2: MGHRA, YSYEKL. Trimming stripped 5 bases from V and 1 base from J, with 12 bases between. The CDR3 loop reads CASSGTPSSYEQYF. For the CDR3, the DNA is TGCGCCAGCAGCGGGACTCCATCTTCCTACGAGCAGTACTTC.

This clonotype was picked up many times. This chain links TRBV7-3 with TRBJ2-1, with D hard to call. The V end lost 5 bases, the J end lost 1 base, and 12 bases lay between the germline ends. Germline CDR1 reads SGHTA; CDR2 reads FQGTGA. The length of the CDR3 is 15 residues. Written as DNA, the CDR3 is TGTGCCAGCAGCACCTCGACGAGTTCCTACAATGAGCAGTTCTTC. Translated: CASSTSTSSYNEQFF. Full variable domain (missing parts from reference TRBV7-3 and TRBJ2-1): GAGVSQTPSNKVTEKGKYVELRCDPISGHTALYWYRQSLGQGPEFLIYFQGTGAADDSGLPNDRFFAVRPEGSVSTLKIQRTERGDSAVYLCASSTSTSSYNEQFFGPGTRLTVL.

Many counts were recorded for this clonotype. The gene calls are TRBV7-6 and TRBJ2-2; 8 bases agree with TRBD1. This CDR3 has 16 residues. Germline loops: CDR1 SGHVS, CDR2 FNYEAQ. V trimming: 4 bases; J trimming: 1 base; junction bases outside the gene matches: 5. The DNA for the CDR3 is TGTGCCAGCAGCTCCGGACAGGGATTGAACACCGGGGAGCTGTTTTTT. Its protein is CASSSGQGLNTGELFF.

This clonotype was detected ten times or more. The J gene is TRBJ2-3, the V gene TRBV5-4; no clear D gene. Trimming shortened V by 1 base and J by 4 bases, and 10 bases separated the two germline ends. The CDR3 contains 14 residues. Germline lookup yields CDR1 SGHNT and CDR2 YYREEE (reference sequence). For the CDR3, the DNA is TGTGCCAGCAGCTTGCCGTGGAGTTCAGATACGCAGTATTTT. This codes for CASSLPWSSDTQYF.

The chain is built from TRBV7-3 and TRBJ2-3, with D unresolved. Per germline, CDR1 SGHTA and CDR2 FQGTGA. V lost 5 bases and J lost 1, with 4 bases in between. The CDR3 spans 12 residues. CDR3 sequence reads: CASSHGTDTQYF. The CDR3 coding sequence is TGTGCCAGCAGCCACGGCACAGATACGCAGTATTTT.

This clonotype was counted ten times or more. The chain has TRBV5-4 and TRBJ2-7; no clear D. With 0 bases removed from V and 9 bases from J, the gap between germline ends came to 7 bases. The CDR3 has 11 residues. Germline assignment: CDR1 SGHNT and CDR2 YYREEE (reference sequence). CDR3 region: CASSLGTVQYF. The CDR3 DNA reads as TGTGCCAGCAGCTTGGGGACCGTGCAGTACTTC.

The chain uses TRBV6-6 and TRBJ1-2, with D perhaps matching TRBD1 (5 bases). Germline CDR1 is MNHNY and CDR2 is SVGAGI (reference sequence). This CDR3 region has 17 residues. Between the trimmed V and J ends, which lost 0 bases and 0 bases, there was a span of 14 bases. The CDR3 sequence is CASSYSPPGVTNYGYTF. The CDR3 bases are TGTGCCAGCAGTTACTCGCCCCCGGGGGTTACTAACTATGGCTACACCTTC.

This clonotype was picked up many times. The V call is TRBV30, the J call TRBJ2-3; TRBD2 matches 8 bases. Germline V CDR1 and CDR2: GTSNPN, SVGIG (reference sequence). This CDR3 comprises 15 residues. Trimming took 2 bases from V and 4 from J; bases not matched to a gene: 8. The CDR3 region has the DNA TGTGCCTGGAGTAACGGGGGGGCCGCGGCAGATACGCAGTATTTT. Translating gives CAWSNGGAAADTQYF. The full variable domain, its missing parts supplied by reference TRBV30 and TRBJ2-3, is SQTIHQWPATLVQPVGSPLSLECTVEGTSNPNLYWYRQAAGRGLQLLFYSVGIGQISSEVPQNLSASRPQDRQFILSSKKLLLSDSGFYLCAWSNGGAAADTQYFGPGTRLTVL.